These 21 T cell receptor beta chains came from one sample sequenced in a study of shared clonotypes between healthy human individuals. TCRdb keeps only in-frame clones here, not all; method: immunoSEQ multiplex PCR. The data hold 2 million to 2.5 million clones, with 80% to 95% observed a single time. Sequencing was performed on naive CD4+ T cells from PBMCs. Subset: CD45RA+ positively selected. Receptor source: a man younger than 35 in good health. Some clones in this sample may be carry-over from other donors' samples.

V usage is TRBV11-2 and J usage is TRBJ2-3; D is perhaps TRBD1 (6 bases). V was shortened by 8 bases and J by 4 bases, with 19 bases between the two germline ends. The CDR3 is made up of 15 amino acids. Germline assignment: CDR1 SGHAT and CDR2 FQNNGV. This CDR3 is CASRRDKVRADTQYF. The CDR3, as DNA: TGTGCCAGCCGCAGGGACAAGGTGCGGGCAGATACGCAGTATTTT.

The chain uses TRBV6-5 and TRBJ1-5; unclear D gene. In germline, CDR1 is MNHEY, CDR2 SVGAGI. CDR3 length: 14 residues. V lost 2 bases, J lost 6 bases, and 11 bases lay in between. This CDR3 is CASSYKTVGQPQHF. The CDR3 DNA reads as TGTGCCAGCAGTTACAAAACAGTGGGTCAGCCCCAGCATTTT.

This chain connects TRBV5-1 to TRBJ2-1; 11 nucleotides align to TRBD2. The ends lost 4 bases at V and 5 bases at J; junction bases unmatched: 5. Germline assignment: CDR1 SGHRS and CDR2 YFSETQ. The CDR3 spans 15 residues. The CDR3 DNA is TGCGCCAGCAGCCCCCTACTAGCGGGAGACAATGAGCAGTTCTTC. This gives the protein CASSPLLAGDNEQFF.

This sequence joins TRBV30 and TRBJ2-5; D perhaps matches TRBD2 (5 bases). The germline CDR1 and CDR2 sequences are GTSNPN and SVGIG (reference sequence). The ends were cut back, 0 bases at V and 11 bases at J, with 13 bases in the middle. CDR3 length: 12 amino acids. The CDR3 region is CAWSVGRPGQYF. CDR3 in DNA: TGTGCCTGGAGTGTTGGCCGTCCGGGGCAGTACTTC.

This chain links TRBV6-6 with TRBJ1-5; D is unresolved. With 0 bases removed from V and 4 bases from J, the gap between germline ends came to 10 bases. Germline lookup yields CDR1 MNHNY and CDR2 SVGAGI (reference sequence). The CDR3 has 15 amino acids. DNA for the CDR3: TGTGCCAGCAGTTACTCGAAAGGTTCAAATCAGCCCCAGCATTTT. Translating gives CASSYSKGSNQPQHF.

CDR3 protein: CASSQGQGLFF. The CDR3 DNA reads as TGTGCCAGCAGTCAGGGACAGGGACTGTTTTTT. The chain combines TRBV6-5 with TRBJ1-4; 9 nucleotides align to TRBD1. The length of the CDR3 is 11 residues. The junction had 2 bases not matched to a gene; V was cut back by 5 bases and J by 13 bases. The germline V gene has CDR1 MNHEY and CDR2 SVGAGI.

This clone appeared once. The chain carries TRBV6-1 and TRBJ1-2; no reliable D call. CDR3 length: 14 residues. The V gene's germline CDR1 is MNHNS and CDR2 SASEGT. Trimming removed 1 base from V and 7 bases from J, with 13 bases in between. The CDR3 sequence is CASSEEFVFSGYTF. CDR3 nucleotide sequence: TGTGCCAGCAGTGAAGAATTTGTTTTTTCTGGCTACACCTTC.

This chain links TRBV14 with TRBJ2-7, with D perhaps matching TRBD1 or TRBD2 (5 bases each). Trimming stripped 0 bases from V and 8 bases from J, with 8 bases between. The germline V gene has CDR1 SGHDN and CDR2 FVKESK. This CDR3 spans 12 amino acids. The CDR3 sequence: CASSQDWGKQYF. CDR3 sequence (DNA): TGTGCCAGCAGCCAAGATTGGGGGAAGCAGTACTTC.

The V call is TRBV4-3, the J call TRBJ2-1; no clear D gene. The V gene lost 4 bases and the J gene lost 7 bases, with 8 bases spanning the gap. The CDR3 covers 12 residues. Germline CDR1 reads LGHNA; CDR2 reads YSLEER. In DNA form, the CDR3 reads TGCGCCAGCAGCCTCCGAGGAAATGAGCAGTTCTTC. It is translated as CASSLRGNEQFF.

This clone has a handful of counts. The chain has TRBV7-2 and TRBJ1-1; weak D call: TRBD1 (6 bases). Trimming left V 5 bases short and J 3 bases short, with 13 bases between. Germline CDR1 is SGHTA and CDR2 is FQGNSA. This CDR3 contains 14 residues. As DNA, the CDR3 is TGTGCCAGCAGCGCAGGGGTTTGGTACACTGAAGCTTTCTTT. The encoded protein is CASSAGVWYTEAFF.

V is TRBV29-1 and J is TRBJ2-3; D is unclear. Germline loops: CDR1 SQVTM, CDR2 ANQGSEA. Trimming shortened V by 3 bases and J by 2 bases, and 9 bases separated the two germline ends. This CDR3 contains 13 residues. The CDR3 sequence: CSVDHSPTDTQYF. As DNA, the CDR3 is TGCAGCGTTGATCACAGCCCCACAGATACGCAGTATTTT.

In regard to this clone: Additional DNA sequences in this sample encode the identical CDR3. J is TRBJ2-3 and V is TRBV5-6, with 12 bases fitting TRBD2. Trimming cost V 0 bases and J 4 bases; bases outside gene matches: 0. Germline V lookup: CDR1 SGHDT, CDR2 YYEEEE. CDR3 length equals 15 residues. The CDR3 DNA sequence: TGTGCCAGCAGCTTGGGACTAGCGGGAGCAGATACGCAGTATTTT. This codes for CASSLGLAGADTQYF.

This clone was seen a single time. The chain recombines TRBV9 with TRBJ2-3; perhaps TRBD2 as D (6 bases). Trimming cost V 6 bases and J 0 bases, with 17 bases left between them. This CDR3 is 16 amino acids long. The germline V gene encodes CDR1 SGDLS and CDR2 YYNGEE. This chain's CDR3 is CASIWGEDRSTDTQYF. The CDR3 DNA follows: TGTGCCAGCATATGGGGGGAAGACAGAAGCACAGATACGCAGTATTTT.

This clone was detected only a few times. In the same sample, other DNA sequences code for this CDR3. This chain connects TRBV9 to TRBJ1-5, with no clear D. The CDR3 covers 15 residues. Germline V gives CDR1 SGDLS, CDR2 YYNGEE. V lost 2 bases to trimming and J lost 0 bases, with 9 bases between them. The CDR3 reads CASSVGSYSNQPQHF. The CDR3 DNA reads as TGTGCCAGCAGCGTTGGAAGCTATAGCAATCAGCCCCAGCATTTT. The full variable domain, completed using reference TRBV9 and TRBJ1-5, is DSGVTQTPKHLITATGQRVTLRCSPRSGDLSVYWYQQSLDQGLQFLIQYYNGEERAKGNILERFSAQQFPDLHSELNLSSLELGDSALYFCASSVGSYSNQPQHFGDGTRLSIL.

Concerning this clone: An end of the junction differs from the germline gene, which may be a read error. The CDR3 loop is CASSFQTGSEAFF. DNA for the CDR3: TGTGCCAGCAGCTTCCAAACGGGGTCTGAGGCTTTCTTT. The chain links TRBV11-3 to TRBJ1-1; D is ambiguous. The germline V gene encodes CDR1 SGHNT and CDR2 YENEEA. The CDR3 length is 13 residues. Combining the CDR3 with reference TRBV11-3 and TRBJ1-1 gives the whole variable domain EAGVVQSPRYKIIEKKQPVAFWCNPISGHNTLYWYLQNLGQGPELLIRYENEEAVDDSQLPKDRFSAERLKGVDSTLKIQPAELGDSAVYLCASSFQTGSEAFFGQGTRLTVV.

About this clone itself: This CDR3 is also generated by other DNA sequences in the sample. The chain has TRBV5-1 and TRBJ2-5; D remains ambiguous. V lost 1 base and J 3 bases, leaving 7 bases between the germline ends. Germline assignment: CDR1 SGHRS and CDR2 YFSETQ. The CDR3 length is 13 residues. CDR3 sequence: CASSLIPEETQYF. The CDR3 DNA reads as TGCGCCAGCAGCTTGATTCCGGAAGAGACCCAGTACTTC.

Here the CDR3 reads CASSQEGRTVPYEQYF. CDR3 nucleotide sequence: TGTGCCAGCAGCCAAGAAGGTCGGACAGTCCCTTACGAGCAGTACTTC. The gene calls are TRBV4-2 and TRBJ2-7; D is perhaps TRBD1 (6 bases). Deletions cut 0 bases from V and 4 bases from J, with 16 bases between. Germline lookup yields CDR1 LGHNA and CDR2 YNFKEQ. The CDR3 consists of 16 residues.

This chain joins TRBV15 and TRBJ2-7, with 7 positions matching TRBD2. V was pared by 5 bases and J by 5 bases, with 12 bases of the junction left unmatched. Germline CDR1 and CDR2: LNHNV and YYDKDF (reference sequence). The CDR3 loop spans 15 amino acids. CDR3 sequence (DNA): TGTGCCACCAGCGATTTGGGGGGGGTTAAGGACGAGCAGTACTTC. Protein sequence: CATSDLGGVKDEQYF.

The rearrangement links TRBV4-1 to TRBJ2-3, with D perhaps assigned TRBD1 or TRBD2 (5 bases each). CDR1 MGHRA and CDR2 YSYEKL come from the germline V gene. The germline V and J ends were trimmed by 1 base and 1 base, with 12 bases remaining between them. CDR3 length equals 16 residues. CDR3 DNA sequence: TGCGCCAGCAGCCAAGTCCTCTTGGGGGGCACAGATACGCAGTATTTT. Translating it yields CASSQVLLGGTDTQYF.

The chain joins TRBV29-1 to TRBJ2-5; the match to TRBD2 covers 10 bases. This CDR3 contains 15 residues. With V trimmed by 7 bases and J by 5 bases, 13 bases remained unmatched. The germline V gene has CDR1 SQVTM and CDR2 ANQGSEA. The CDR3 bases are TGCAGCGCCCTAAGGGCTAGCGGGAGTAGGGAGACCCAGTACTTC. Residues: CSALRASGSRETQYF.

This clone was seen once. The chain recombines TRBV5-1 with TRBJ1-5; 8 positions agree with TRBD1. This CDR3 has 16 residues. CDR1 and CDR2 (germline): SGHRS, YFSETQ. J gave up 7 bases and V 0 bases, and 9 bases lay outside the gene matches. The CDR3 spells CASSLDRQGSGQPQHF. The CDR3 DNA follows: TGCGCCAGCAGCTTGGACCGACAGGGGTCGGGGCAGCCCCAGCATTTT.